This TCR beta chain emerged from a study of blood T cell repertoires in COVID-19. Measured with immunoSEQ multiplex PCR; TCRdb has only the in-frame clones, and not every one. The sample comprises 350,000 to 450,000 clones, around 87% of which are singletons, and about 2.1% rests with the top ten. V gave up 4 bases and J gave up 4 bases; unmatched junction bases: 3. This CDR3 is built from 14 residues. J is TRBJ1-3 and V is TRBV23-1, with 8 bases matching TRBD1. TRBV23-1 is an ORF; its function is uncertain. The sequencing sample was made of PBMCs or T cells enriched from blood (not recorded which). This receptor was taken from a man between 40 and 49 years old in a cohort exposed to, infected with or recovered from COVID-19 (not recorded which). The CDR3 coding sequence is TGCGCCAGCAGTCGGACAGGGTCGGGAAACACCATATATTTT. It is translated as CASSRTGSGNTIYF.